This TCR beta chain stems from a study of human T cells and chemical hapten exposure. About the research overall: Each week of the roughly 22-week study, patients had diphenylcyclopropenone applied to the scalp.

Time point noted: patch test 1, 2 weeks after DPC sensitization. Treatment of the sample: therapeutic diphenylcyclopropenone sensitization with weekly scalp DPC. Per germline, CDR1 SGHAT and CDR2 FQNNGV. The CDR3 sequence is 14 residues long. V gave up 3 bases and J gave up 1 base, with 9 bases separating them. MiXCR, run by TCRdb on the RACE reads, gives a single entry per CDR3 protein. The sample contains roughly 200,000 distinct CDR3 sequences, around 24% of which appear only once. Here the sequenced sample was whole blood, taken in connection with sensitization to the hapten diphenylcyclopropenone (DPC). The chain employs TRBV11-2 and TRBJ1-1; unclear D gene. The sequence was collected from a woman between 45 and 65 years old with alopecia areata. Some clones in this sample may be carry-over from other donors' samples. The CDR3 protein is CASSFSPGNTEAFF. Here the CDR3 DNA reads TGTGCCAGCAGCTTTTCTCCGGGGAACACTGAAGCTTTCTTT.